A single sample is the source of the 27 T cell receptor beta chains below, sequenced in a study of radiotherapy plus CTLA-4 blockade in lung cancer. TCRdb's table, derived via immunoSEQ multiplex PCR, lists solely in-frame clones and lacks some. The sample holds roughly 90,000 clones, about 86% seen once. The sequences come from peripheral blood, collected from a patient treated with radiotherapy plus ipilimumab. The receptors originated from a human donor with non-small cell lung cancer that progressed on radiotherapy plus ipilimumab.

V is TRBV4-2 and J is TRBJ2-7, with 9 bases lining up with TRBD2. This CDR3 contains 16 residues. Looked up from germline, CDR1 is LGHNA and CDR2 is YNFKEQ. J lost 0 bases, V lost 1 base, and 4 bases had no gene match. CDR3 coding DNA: TGTGCCAGCAGCCAAGGTGCGGGAGGGATCTCCTACGAGCAGTACTTC. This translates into CASSQGAGGISYEQYF.

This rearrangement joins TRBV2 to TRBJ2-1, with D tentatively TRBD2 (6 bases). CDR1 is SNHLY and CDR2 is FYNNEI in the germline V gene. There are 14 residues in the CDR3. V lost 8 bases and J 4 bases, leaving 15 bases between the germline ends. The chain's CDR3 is CASRFSGPYNEQFF. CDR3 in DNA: TGTGCCAGCCGTTTTAGCGGCCCGTACAATGAGCAGTTCTTC.

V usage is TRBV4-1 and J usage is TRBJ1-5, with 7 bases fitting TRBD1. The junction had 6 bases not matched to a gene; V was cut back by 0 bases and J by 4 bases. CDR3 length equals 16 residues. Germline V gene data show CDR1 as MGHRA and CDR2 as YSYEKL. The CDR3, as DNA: TGCGCCAGCAGCCAAGATGCACAGGGGTTTAATCAGCCCCAGCATTTT. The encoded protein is CASSQDAQGFNQPQHF.

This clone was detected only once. The CDR3 bases are TGCGCCAGCACCCGTCTCCTAAACGGTGAGCAGTTCTTC. This sequence encodes CASTRLLNGEQFF. V is TRBV10-1 and J is TRBJ2-1; D uncertain. The CDR3 sequence is 13 residues long. Looked up from germline, CDR1 is WNHNN and CDR2 is SYGVQD (reference sequence). Trimming shortened V by 7 bases and J by 9 bases, and 16 bases separated the two germline ends.

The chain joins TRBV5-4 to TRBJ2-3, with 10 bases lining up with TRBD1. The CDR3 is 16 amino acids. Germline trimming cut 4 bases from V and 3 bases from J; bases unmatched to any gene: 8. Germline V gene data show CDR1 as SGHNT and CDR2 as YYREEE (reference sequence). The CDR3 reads CASSRRTGGATDTQYF. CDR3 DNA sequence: TGTGCCAGCAGCAGGCGGACAGGGGGAGCGACAGATACGCAGTATTTT.

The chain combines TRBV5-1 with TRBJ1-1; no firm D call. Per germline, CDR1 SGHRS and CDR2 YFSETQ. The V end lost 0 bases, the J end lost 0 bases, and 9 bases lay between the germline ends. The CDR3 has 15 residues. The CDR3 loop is CASSLDSFMNTEAFF. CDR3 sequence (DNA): TGCGCCAGCAGCTTGGATTCGTTCATGAACACTGAAGCTTTCTTT.

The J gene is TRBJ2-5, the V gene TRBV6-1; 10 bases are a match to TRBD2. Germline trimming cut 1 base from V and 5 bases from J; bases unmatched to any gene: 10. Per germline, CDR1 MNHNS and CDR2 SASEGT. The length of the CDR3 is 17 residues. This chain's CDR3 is CASSEDRAGGLWETQYF. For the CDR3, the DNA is TGTGCCAGCAGTGAAGATCGAGCGGGAGGGCTGTGGGAGACCCAGTACTTC.

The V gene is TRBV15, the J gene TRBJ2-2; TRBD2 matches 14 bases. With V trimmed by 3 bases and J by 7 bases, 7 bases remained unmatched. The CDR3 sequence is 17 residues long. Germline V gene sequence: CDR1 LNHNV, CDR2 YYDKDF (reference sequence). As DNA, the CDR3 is TGTGCCACCAGCAGGGGCGGGACTAGCGGGAGCTTCGGGGAGCTGTTTTTT. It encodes CATSRGGTSGSFGELFF.

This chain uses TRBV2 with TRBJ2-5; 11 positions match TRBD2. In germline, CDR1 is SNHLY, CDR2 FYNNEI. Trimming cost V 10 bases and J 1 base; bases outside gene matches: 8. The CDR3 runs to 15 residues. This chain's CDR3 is CATKDGLAGQETQYF. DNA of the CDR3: TGTGCCACAAAAGACGGACTAGCGGGCCAAGAGACCCAGTACTTC.

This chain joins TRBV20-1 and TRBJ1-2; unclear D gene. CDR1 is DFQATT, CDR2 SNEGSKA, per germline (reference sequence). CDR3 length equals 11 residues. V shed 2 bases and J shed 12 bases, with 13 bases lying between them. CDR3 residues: CSARWSPVHTF. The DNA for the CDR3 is TGCAGTGCTAGATGGAGCCCAGTCCACACCTTC.

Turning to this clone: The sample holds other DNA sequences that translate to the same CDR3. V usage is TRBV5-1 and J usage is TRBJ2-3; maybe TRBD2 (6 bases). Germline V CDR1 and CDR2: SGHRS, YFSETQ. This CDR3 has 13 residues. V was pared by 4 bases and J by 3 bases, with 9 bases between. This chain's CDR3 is CASSRLVTDTQYF. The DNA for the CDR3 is TGCGCCAGCAGCAGACTAGTGACAGATACGCAGTATTTT.

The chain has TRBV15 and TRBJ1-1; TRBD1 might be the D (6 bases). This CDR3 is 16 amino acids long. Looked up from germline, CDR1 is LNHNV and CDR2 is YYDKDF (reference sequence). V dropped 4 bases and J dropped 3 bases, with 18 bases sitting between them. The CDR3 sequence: CATSNPEWGQDTEAFF. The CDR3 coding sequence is TGTGCCACCAGCAACCCGGAGTGGGGGCAGGACACTGAAGCTTTCTTT. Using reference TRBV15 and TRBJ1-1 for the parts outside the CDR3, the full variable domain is DAMVIQNPRYQVTQFGKPVTLSCSQTLNHNVMYWYQQKSSQAPKLLFHYYDKDFNNEADTPDNFQSRRPNTSFCFLDIRSPGLGDTAMYLCATSNPEWGQDTEAFFGQGTRLTVV.

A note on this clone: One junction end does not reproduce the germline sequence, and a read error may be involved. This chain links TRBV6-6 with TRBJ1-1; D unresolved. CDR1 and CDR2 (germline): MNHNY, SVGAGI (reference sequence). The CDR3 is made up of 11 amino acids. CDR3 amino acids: CASSYGLSLVF. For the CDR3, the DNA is TGTGCCAGCAGTTACGGTCTTTCCCTCGTCTTT.

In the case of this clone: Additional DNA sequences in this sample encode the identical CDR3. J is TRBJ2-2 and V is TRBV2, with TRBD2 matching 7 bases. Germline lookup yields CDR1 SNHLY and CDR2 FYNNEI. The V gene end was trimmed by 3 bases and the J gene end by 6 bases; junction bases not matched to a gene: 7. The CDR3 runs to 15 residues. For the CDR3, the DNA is TGTGCCAGCAGTGAGCTTGGCGCGGGAGCCGGGGAGCTGTTTTTT. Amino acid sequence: CASSELGAGAGELFF.

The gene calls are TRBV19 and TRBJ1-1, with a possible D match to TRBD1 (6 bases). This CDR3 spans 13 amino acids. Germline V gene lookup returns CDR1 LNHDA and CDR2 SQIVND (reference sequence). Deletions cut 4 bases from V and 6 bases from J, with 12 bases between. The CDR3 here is CASSTDRSSEAFF. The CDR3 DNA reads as TGTGCCAGTAGTACCGACAGGAGCTCTGAAGCTTTCTTT.

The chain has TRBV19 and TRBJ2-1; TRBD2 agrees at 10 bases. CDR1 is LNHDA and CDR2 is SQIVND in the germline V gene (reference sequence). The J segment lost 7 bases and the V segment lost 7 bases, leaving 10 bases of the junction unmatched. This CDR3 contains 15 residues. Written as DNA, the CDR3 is TGTGCCAGTAAAGCGACACTAGCGGGATTAAATGAGCAGTTCTTC. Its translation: CASKATLAGLNEQFF.

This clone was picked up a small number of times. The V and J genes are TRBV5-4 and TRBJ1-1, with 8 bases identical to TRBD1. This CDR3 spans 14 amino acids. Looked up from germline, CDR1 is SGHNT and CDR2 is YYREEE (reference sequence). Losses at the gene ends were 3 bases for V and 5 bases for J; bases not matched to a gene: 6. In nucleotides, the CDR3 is TGTGCCAGCAGCTCCGGACAGGGCAGGACTGAAGCTTTCTTT. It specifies CASSSGQGRTEAFF.

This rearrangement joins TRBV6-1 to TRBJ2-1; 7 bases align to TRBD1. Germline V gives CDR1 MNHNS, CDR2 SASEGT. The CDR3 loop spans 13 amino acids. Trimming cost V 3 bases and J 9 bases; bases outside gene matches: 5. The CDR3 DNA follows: TGTGCCAGCAGTGATATACAGGGGAGTGAGCAGTTCTTC. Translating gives CASSDIQGSEQFF.

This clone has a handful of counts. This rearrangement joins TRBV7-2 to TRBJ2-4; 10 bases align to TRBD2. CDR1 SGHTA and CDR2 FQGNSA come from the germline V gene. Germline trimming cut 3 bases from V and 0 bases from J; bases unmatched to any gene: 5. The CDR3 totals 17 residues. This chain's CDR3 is CASSLGLARLAKNIQYF. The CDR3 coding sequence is TGTGCCAGCAGCTTGGGACTAGCGCGTCTAGCCAAAAACATTCAGTACTTC.

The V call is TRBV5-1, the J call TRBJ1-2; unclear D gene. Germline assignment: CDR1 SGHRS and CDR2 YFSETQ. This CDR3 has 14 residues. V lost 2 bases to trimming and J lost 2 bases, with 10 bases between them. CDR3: CASSLETANYGYTF. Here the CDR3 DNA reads TGCGCCAGCAGCTTAGAGACGGCAAACTATGGCTACACCTTC.

Here the CDR3 DNA reads TGTGCCAGCGCGTCTTTTCAGCTGTCCCAAGAGACCCAGTACTTC. It encodes CASASFQLSQETQYF. The V gene is TRBV28, the J gene TRBJ2-5, with D hard to call. The V gene's germline CDR1 is MDHEN and CDR2 SYDVKM. CDR3 length equals 15 residues. The V end lost 8 bases, the J end lost 1 base, and 17 bases lay between the germline ends.

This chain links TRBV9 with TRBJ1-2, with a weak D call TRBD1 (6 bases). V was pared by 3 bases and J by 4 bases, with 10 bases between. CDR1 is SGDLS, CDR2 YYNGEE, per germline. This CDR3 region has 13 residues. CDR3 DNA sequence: TGTGCCAGCAGCGCACAGGGTGCCTATGGCTACACCTTC. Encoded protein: CASSAQGAYGYTF.

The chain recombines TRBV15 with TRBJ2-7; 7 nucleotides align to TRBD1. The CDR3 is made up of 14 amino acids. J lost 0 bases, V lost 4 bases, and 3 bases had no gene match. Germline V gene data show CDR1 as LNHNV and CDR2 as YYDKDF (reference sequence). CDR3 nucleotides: TGTGCCACCAGCATGGGACAGCCCTCCTACGAGCAGTACTTC. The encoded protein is CATSMGQPSYEQYF.

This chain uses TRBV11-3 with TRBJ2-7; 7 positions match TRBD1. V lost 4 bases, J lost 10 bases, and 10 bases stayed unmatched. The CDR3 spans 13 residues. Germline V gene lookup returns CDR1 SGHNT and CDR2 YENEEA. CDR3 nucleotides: TGTGCCAGCAGCTGGACAGGACAGTCGGATCAGTACTTC. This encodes CASSWTGQSDQYF.

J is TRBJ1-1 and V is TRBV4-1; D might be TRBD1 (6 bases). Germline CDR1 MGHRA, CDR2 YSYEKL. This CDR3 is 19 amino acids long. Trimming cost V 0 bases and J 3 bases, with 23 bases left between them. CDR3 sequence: CASSQDEGVGAKLYTEAFF. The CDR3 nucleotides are TGCGCCAGCAGCCAAGACGAGGGGGTGGGGGCTAAATTGTACACTGAAGCTTTCTTT.

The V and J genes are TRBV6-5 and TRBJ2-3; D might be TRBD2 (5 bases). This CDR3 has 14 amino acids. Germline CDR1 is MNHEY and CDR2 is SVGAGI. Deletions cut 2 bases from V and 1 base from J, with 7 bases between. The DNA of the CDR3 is TGTGCCAGCAGTTACCGGACTGGCACAGATACGCAGTATTTT. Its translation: CASSYRTGTDTQYF.

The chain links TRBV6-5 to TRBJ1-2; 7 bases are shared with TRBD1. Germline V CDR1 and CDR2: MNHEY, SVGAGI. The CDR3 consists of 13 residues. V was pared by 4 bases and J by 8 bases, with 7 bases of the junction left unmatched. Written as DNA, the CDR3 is TGTGCCAGCAGTTGGGAGACAGGGCGCGGCTACACCTTC. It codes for CASSWETGRGYTF.